This T cell receptor (beta chain) stems from a study of blood T cell repertoires in COVID-19. Study as a whole: Collection of acute and convalescent COVID-19 samples took place in the United States, Italy and Spain. The cDNA or gDNA used as material had been derived from T cells, B-cell-depleted T cells, or PBMCs.

Germline V lookup: CDR1 ENHRY, CDR2 SYGVKD. This CDR3 contains 12 residues. Original data processing: Nucleated cell counts were estimated from reference gene primer amplification. Assay used: immunoSEQ multiplex PCR; TCRdb lists only in-frame clones, some missing. For V, J and clone size, that table is used; D and trimming come from the DNA. The data show some 250,000 clones, with approximately 90% seen just once and more than 1% held by the top ten. Grouping used clinical history reported by participants in a survey and questionnaire. This clone was found once. A junction end diverges from the germline sequence, so it may reflect a read error.

The J gene is TRBJ2-3, the V gene TRBV10-3; D not resolved. The sample taken for sequencing was PBMCs or T cells enriched from blood (not recorded which). This TCR was sampled from a human donor in a cohort exposed to, infected with or recovered from COVID-19 (not recorded which). The donor label of this sample is uncertain. CDR3 amino acids: CATSFGSDTQYF. The CDR3 coding sequence is TGTGCCACCAGTTTCGGTTCAGATACGCAGTATTTT.